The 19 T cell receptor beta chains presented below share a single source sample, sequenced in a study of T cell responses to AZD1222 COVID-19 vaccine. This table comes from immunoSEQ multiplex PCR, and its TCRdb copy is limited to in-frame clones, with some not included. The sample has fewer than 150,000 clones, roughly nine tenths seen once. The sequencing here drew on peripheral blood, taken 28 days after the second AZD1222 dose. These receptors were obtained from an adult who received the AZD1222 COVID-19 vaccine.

The CDR3 nucleotides are TGTGCCATCAGTGAGCGGGAGGTTAGCGATACGCAGTATTTT. Translating it yields CAISEREVSDTQYF. The chain recombines TRBV10-3 with TRBJ2-3, with 7 bases lining up with TRBD2. V lost 2 bases and J lost 6; bases outside the gene matches: 5. The CDR3 totals 14 residues. Per germline, CDR1 ENHRY and CDR2 SYGVKD.

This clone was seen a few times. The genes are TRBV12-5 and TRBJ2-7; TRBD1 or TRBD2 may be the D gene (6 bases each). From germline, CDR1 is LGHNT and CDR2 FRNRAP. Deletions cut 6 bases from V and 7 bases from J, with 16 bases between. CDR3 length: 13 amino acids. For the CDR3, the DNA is TGTGCTAGTGGCCCACAGGGACTGGGGGAGCAGTACTTC. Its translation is CASGPQGLGEQYF. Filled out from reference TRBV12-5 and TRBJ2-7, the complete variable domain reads DARVTQTPRHKVTEMGQEVTMRCQPILGHNTVFWYRQTMMQGLELLAYFRNRAPLDDSGMPKDRFSAEMPDATLATLKIQPSEPRDSAVYFCASGPQGLGEQYFGPGTRLTVT.

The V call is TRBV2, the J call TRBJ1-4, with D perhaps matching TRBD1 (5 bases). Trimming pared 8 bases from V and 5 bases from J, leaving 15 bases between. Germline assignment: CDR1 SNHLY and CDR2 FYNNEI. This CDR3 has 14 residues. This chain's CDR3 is CASGQSLPNEKLFF. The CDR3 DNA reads TGTGCCAGCGGACAATCCCTGCCCAATGAAAAACTGTTTTTT.

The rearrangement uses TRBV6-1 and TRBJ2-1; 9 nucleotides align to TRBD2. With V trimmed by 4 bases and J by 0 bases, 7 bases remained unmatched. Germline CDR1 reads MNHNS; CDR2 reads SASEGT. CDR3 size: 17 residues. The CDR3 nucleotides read TGTGCCAGCAGTGGTGCGGGGGGGAAAAGCTCCTACAATGAGCAGTTCTTC. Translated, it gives CASSGAGGKSSYNEQFF.

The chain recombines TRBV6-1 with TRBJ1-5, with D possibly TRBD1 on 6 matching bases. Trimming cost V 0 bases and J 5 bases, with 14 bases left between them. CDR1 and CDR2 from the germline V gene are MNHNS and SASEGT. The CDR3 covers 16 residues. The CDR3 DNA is TGTGCCAGCAGTGAAGCGATGACAGGCTGGGATCAGCCCCAGCATTTT. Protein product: CASSEAMTGWDQPQHF.

CDR3 sequence: CASSSAGHTNTEAFF. DNA of the CDR3: TGTGCCAGCAGTTCCGCGGGACACACGAACACTGAAGCTTTCTTT. The chain is built from TRBV6-5 and TRBJ1-1; tentatively, D is TRBD1 (6 bases). The CDR3 extends over 15 amino acids. Germline loops: CDR1 MNHEY, CDR2 SVGAGI. Trimming took 4 bases from V and 1 from J, leaving 13 bases between them.

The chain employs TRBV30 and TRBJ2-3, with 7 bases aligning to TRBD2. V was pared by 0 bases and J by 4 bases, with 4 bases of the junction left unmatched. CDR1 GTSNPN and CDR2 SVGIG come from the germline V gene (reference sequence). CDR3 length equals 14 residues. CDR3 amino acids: CAWSVGGSSDTQYF. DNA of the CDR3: TGTGCCTGGAGTGTAGGCGGGAGCTCAGATACGCAGTATTTT.

The CDR3 DNA follows: TGTGCCAGCAGTCACTTGGACGGAGGACCTGACACTGAAGCTTTCTTT. Protein sequence: CASSHLDGGPDTEAFF. The rearrangement links TRBV7-9 to TRBJ1-1, with D unresolved. The germline CDR1 and CDR2 sequences are SEHNR and FQNEAQ (reference sequence). V was cut by 6 bases and J by 3 bases, with 20 bases left in between. The CDR3 is made up of 16 amino acids.

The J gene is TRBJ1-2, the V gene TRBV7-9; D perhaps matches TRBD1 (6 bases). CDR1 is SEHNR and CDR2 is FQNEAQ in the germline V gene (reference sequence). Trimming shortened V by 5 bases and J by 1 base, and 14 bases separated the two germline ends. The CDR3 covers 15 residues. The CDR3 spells CASSIGQRLNYGYTF. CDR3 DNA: TGTGCCAGCAGCATTGGACAGAGACTTAACTATGGCTACACCTTC.

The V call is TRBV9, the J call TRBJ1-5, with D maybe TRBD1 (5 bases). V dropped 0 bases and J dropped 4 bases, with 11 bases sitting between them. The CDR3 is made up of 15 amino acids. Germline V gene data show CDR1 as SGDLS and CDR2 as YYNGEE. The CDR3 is CASSVGVGGNQPQHF. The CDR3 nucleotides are TGTGCCAGCAGCGTAGGTGTTGGGGGGAATCAGCCCCAGCATTTT.

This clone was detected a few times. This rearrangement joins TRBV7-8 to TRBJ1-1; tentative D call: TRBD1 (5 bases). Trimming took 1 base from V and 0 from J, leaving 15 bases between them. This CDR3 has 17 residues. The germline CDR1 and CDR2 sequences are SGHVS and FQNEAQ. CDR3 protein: CASSLVSGATLNTEAFF. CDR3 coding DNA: TGTGCCAGCAGCTTAGTTTCCGGGGCGACCTTGAACACTGAAGCTTTCTTT.

This CDR3 is CASSPNWGAGELFF. CDR3 in DNA: TGTGCCAGCAGCCCCAATTGGGGGGCCGGGGAGCTGTTTTTT. The rearrangement uses TRBV9 and TRBJ2-2, with D perhaps matching TRBD2 (6 bases). Germline values: CDR1 SGDLS, CDR2 YYNGEE. Trimming cost V 4 bases and J 6 bases, with 13 bases left between them. CDR3 length: 14 residues.

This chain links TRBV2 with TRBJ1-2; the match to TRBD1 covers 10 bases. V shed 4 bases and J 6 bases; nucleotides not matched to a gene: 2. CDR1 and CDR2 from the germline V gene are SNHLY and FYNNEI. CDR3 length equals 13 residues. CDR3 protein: CASSATGGDGYTF. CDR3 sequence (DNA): TGTGCCAGCAGTGCGACAGGGGGCGATGGCTACACCTTC.

CDR3 DNA sequence: TGTGCCAGCAGCCAAGAACATGCGACGGCTAACTCAGATACGCAGTATTTT. Its protein product is CASSQEHATANSDTQYF. The rearrangement links TRBV3-1 (or the pseudogene TRBV3-2) to TRBJ2-3; D is unresolved. This CDR3 is built from 17 residues. The V gene's germline CDR1 is LGHDT and CDR2 YNNKEL (reference sequence). V dropped 0 bases and J dropped 4 bases, with 17 bases sitting between them.

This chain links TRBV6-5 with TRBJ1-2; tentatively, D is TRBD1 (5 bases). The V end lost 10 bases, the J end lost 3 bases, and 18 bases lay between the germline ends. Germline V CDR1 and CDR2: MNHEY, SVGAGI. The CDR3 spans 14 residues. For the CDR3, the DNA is TGTGCCACCTCCCGGGGGGGATCCCACTATGGCTACACCTTC. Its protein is CATSRGGSHYGYTF.

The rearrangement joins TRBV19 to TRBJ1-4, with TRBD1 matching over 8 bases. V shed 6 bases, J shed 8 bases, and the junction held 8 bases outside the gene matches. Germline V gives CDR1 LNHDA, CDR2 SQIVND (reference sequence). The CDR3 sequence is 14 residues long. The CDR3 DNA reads TGTGCCAGTAGACCGGGCAGGGGGCGGGAAAAACTGTTTTTT. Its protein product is CASRPGRGREKLFF.

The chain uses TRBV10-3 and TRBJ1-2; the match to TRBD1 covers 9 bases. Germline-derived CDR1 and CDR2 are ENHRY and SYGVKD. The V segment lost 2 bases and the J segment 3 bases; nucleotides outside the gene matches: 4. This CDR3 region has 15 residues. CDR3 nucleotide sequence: TGTGCCATCAGTGAGGGGACAGGGATCGACTATGGCTACACCTTC. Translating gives CAISEGTGIDYGYTF.

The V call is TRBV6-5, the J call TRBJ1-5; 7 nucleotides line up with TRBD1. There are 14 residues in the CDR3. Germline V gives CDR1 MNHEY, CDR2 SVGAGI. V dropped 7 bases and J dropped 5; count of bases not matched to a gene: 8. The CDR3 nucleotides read TGTGCCAGCACCCCCGACAGGGTAGATCAGCCCCAGCATTTT. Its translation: CASTPDRVDQPQHF.

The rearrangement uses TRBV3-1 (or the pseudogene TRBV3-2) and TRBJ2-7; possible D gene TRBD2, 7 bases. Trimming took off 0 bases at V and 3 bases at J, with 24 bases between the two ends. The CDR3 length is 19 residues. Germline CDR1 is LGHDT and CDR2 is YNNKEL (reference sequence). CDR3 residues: CASSQETPGRGNRLYEQYF. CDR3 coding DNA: TGTGCCAGCAGCCAAGAGACCCCTGGGAGGGGGAACCGACTCTACGAGCAGTACTTC.